The next 13 T cell receptor beta chains were all read from a single sample in a study of T cell repertoires in cytomegalovirus infection. In TCRdb, the reads were re-called with MiXCR into one record per CDR3 protein. The sample records about 480,000 distinct CDR3 sequences, more than 30% being singletons. Their cognate antigens are unknown. The input for sequencing was cultured PBMCs, taken from culture after CMV antigen stimulation. Source of these receptors: a human donor in good health (CMV status not recorded). Some clones in this sample may be carry-over from other donors' samples.

Only a few counts were recorded for this clonotype. The genes are TRBV20-1 and TRBJ2-1, with no clear D. Trimming left V 4 bases short and J 3 bases short, with 16 bases between. This CDR3 region has 15 residues. The V gene's germline CDR1 is DFQATT and CDR2 SNEGSKA (reference sequence). The chain's CDR3 is CSAKGLRLLYNEQFF. The CDR3 nucleotides read TGCAGTGCTAAGGGCCTCCGGCTCCTCTACAATGAGCAGTTCTTC.

The CDR3: CASSASSRQGIPYNEQFF. The CDR3 nucleotides are TGTGCCAGCAGTGCCTCCTCCCGACAGGGAATCCCCTACAATGAGCAGTTCTTC. The chain recombines TRBV25-1 with TRBJ2-1; 7 nucleotides align to TRBD1. Per the germline V gene, CDR1 is MGHDK and CDR2 is SYGVNS. The CDR3 loop spans 18 amino acids. Losses at the gene ends were 4 bases for V and 2 bases for J; bases not matched to a gene: 14.

This clonotype was found a few times. This chain connects TRBV10-3 to TRBJ2-3, with TRBD2 matching over 8 bases. Looked up from germline, CDR1 is ENHRY and CDR2 is SYGVKD. The CDR3 consists of 15 residues. With 1 base clipped from V and 6 bases from J, the junction kept 6 bases outside the gene matches. CDR3 protein: CAISELSAGVDTQYF. DNA of the CDR3: TGTGCCATCAGTGAGTTGTCAGCGGGAGTTGATACGCAGTATTTT.

V usage is TRBV11-1 and J usage is TRBJ2-7; D assignment may be TRBD1 or TRBD2 (5 bases each). The CDR3 covers 14 residues. Germline V lookup: CDR1 SGHAT, CDR2 FQDESV (reference sequence). The V and J ends lost 6 bases and 6 bases respectively, with 18 bases between them. CDR3: CASRPGTTWTEQYF. The CDR3 region has the DNA TGTGCCAGCAGGCCCGGGACGACGTGGACCGAGCAGTACTTC.

V and J are TRBV28 and TRBJ2-2; TRBD2 aligns across 10 bases. V dropped 11 bases and J dropped 5; count of bases not matched to a gene: 5. Germline-derived CDR1 and CDR2 are MDHEN and SYDVKM. The CDR3 runs to 13 residues. The CDR3 sequence is CAGSSGRTGELFF. CDR3 nucleotide sequence: TGTGCCGGAAGTAGCGGGAGGACCGGGGAGCTGTTTTTT. Full variable domain (missing parts from reference TRBV28 and TRBJ2-2): DVKVTQSSRYLVKRTGEKVFLECVQDMDHENMFWYRQDPGLGLRLIYFSYDVKMKEKGDIPEGYSVSREKKERFSLILESASTNQTSMYLCAGSSGRTGELFFGEGSRLTVL.

This rearrangement joins TRBV12-3 or TRBV12-4 to TRBJ2-7; D possibly matches TRBD1 or TRBD2 (5 bases each). The V end was cut by 6 bases, the J end by 6 bases, with 12 bases between. This CDR3 is 12 amino acids long. The CDR3 spells CASRSGLREQYF. For the CDR3, the DNA is TGTGCCAGCAGGTCGGGGCTTCGCGAGCAGTACTTC.

This clonotype was counted at least ten times. The J gene is TRBJ2-1, the V gene TRBV7-6; 12 bases line up with TRBD2. Trimming at V came to 1 base and at J to 12 bases, leaving 10 bases not matched to a gene. The germline CDR1 and CDR2 sequences are SGHVS and FNYEAQ. The CDR3 runs to 16 residues. CDR3 amino acids: CASSLVASGRAWGQFF. The DNA of the CDR3 is TGTGCCAGCAGCTTAGTGGCTAGCGGGAGGGCCTGGGGGCAGTTCTTC.

The chain couples TRBV6-5 to TRBJ2-2; 16 bases agree with TRBD2. This CDR3 region has 20 residues. Germline loops: CDR1 MNHEY, CDR2 SVGAGI. With 0 bases clipped from V and 5 bases from J, the junction kept 9 bases outside the gene matches. CDR3 loop: CASSYSRTGTSGRGTGELFF. The CDR3 DNA is TGTGCCAGCAGTTACTCCCGAACCGGGACTAGCGGGAGGGGGACCGGGGAGCTGTTTTTT.

The rearrangement joins TRBV4-3 to TRBJ2-1; D gene unclear. Germline values: CDR1 LGHNA, CDR2 YSLEER. The V end lost 2 bases, the J end lost 7 bases, and 18 bases lay between the germline ends. The CDR3 consists of 16 residues. The CDR3 nucleotides read TGCGCCAGCAGCCAACCGAAAGGGCTCTACATAAATGAGCAGTTCTTC. It encodes CASSQPKGLYINEQFF.

This rearrangement joins TRBV19 to TRBJ1-4; TRBD1 aligns across 7 bases. The CDR3 spans 15 residues. CDR1 is LNHDA, CDR2 SQIVND, per germline (reference sequence). The J segment lost 5 bases and the V segment lost 6 bases, leaving 9 bases of the junction unmatched. The CDR3, as DNA: TGTGCCAGTAGACGTCGACAGGGATCCAATGAAAAACTGTTTTTT. This encodes CASRRRQGSNEKLFF.

The CDR3 is CASSLAAGFGGNIQYF. The CDR3, as DNA: TGTGCCAGCAGCTTAGCAGCAGGTTTCGGTGGGAACATTCAGTACTTC. The chain links TRBV7-9 to TRBJ2-4; D ambiguous. This CDR3 is 16 amino acids long. Germline V gene sequence: CDR1 SEHNR, CDR2 FQNEAQ (reference sequence). V gave up 0 bases and J gave up 7 bases, with 16 bases separating them.

The chain links TRBV24-1 to TRBJ2-1; TRBD1 matches 10 bases. The CDR3 length is 15 residues. Losses at the gene ends were 2 bases for V and 9 bases for J; bases not matched to a gene: 6. In germline, CDR1 is KGHDR, CDR2 SFDVKD. CDR3 in DNA: TGTGCCACCAGTGATTGGGGACAGGGGATCACTGAGCAGTTCTTC. This translates into CATSDWGQGITEQFF.

The chain has TRBV27 and TRBJ2-1; 7 bases fit TRBD1. The germline gives CDR1 MNHEY, CDR2 SMNVEV (reference sequence). CDR3 length: 16 residues. After removal of 4 bases from V and 0 bases from J, the junction contained 6 bases not matched to a gene. CDR3 protein: CASSSGRDSSYNEQFF. CDR3 coding DNA: TGTGCCAGCAGTTCAGGCCGGGACAGCTCCTACAATGAGCAGTTCTTC.